Listed below are T cell receptor beta chains from one sample, sequenced in a study of glioma-infiltrating T cells. TCRdb processed the multiplex PCR reads anew with MiXCR; each CDR3 protein has one entry. Counted here are more than 110,000 distinct CDR3 sequences, roughly two fifths occurring once; the ten biggest clones make up over 15%. Sequencing used glioma tissue, nonneoplastic brain tissue, or PBMCs (not recorded which). Receptors were obtained from a human donor with low-grade glioma or glioblastoma, undergoing nonglioma brain surgery, or in good health (not recorded which). Each CDR3 is given with its conserved first and last residue. The order of the fields is clone size, D gene, CDR3 length, V gene, J gene, CDR3 DNA, CDR3 protein. The D gene is left open where the match is weak. The size field is filled for only some rows; it gives once, few, many or a size class.

clone_size: NA; d_call: TRBD2; cdr3_length: 14; v_call: TRBV4-1; j_call: TRBJ2-1; cdr3_nt: TGCGCCAGCAGCGGGCTAGCGGGAGACGATGAGCAGTTCTTC; cdr3_aa: CASSGLAGDDEQFF
clone_size: NA; d_call: TRBD2; cdr3_length: 20; v_call: TRBV6-1; j_call: TRBJ2-3; cdr3_nt: TGTGCCAGCAGGCTGGCTAGCGGGAGGGCCGATTTGTCTGACACAGATACGCAGTATTTT; cdr3_aa: CASRLASGRADLSDTDTQYF
clone_size: few; d_call: TRBD2; cdr3_length: 14; v_call: TRBV20-1; j_call: TRBJ2-5; cdr3_nt: TGCAGTGCTTCTAGCGGGCCCCAACAAGAGACCCAGTACTTC; cdr3_aa: CSASSGPQQETQYF
clone_size: few; d_call: NA; cdr3_length: 14; v_call: TRBV27; j_call: TRBJ1-4; cdr3_nt: TGTGCCAGCAGTCCGAGACCAGTTGGCGAAAAACTGTTTTTT; cdr3_aa: CASSPRPVGEKLFF
clone_size: NA; d_call: TRBD1; cdr3_length: 15; v_call: TRBV7-2; j_call: TRBJ2-1; cdr3_nt: TGTGCCAGCAGCTTAGACAGGGGGCGAATCGGGGAGCAGTTCTTC; cdr3_aa: CASSLDRGRIGEQFF
clone_size: NA; d_call: NA; cdr3_length: 14; v_call: TRBV28; j_call: TRBJ1-2; cdr3_nt: TGTGCCAGCAGTGACCCGTTAGGGGGAAGGGGCTACACCTTC; cdr3_aa: CASSDPLGGRGYTF
clone_size: few; d_call: TRBD1; cdr3_length: 13; v_call: TRBV7-2; j_call: TRBJ1-2; cdr3_nt: TGTGCCAGCAGCCCGGGACAGGGGAGTGGCTACACCTTC; cdr3_aa: CASSPGQGSGYTF
clone_size: NA; d_call: TRBD2; cdr3_length: 16; v_call: TRBV24-1; j_call: TRBJ2-3; cdr3_nt: TGTGCCACCAGTGACTTCACTAGCGGGAACGCAGATACGCAGTATTTT; cdr3_aa: CATSDFTSGNADTQYF
clone_size: few; d_call: TRBD2; cdr3_length: 15; v_call: TRBV20-1; j_call: TRBJ2-1; cdr3_nt: TGCAGTGCTAGAGTTTTCACTAGCGTGAGCGATGAGCAGTTCTTC; cdr3_aa: CSARVFTSVSDEQFF
clone_size: few; d_call: NA; cdr3_length: 13; v_call: TRBV19; j_call: TRBJ1-5; cdr3_nt: TGTGCCAGTAGTATCAGTAACAATCAGCCCCAGCATTTT; cdr3_aa: CASSISNNQPQHF